The 11 T cell receptor beta chains below come from one sample, sequenced in a study of blood T cell repertoires in COVID-19. The assay was immunoSEQ multiplex PCR, and TCRdb's table has in-frame clones only and misses some. Of approximately 200,000 clones in the sample, about 88% were seen once. Sequenced input: peripheral blood. The receptor set was obtained from a woman aged 60-75 years with acute or convalescent COVID-19.

The V gene is TRBV5-3, the J gene TRBJ1-6; perhaps TRBD1 as D (5 bases). TRBV5-3 is an open reading frame, and its role is uncertain. V lost 4 bases and J 5 bases, leaving 16 bases between the germline ends. This CDR3 has 16 residues. The CDR3, as DNA: TGTGCCAGAAGCATATGGACACCGTGTAATAATTCACCCCTCCACTTT. Translating gives CARSIWTPCNNSPLHF.

This clone was found a few times. The chain links TRBV6-2 or TRBV6-3 to TRBJ1-5, with D possibly matching TRBD1 (5 bases). Trimming took 5 bases from V and 0 from J, leaving 23 bases between them. Germline CDR1 MNHEY, CDR2 SVGEGT. This CDR3 is 19 amino acids long. CDR3 residues: CASSGDWADSNNSNQPQHF. DNA of the CDR3: TGTGCCAGCAGTGGGGATTGGGCAGACAGCAACAATAGCAATCAGCCCCAGCATTTT.

The chain is built from TRBV9 and TRBJ1-4; TRBD1 matches 7 bases. The germline CDR1 and CDR2 sequences are SGDLS and YYNGEE. V lost 3 bases, J lost 2 bases, and 13 bases stayed unmatched. The CDR3 contains 18 residues. CDR3 loop: CASSANPGSGGTNEKLFF. In nucleotides, the CDR3 is TGTGCCAGCAGCGCAAACCCGGGATCAGGGGGTACTAATGAAAAACTGTTTTTT.

V is TRBV4-2 and J is TRBJ2-2, with 12 nucleotides matching TRBD2. This CDR3 is 18 amino acids long. Germline lookup yields CDR1 LGHNA and CDR2 YNFKEQ. The V segment lost 0 bases and the J segment 3 bases; nucleotides outside the gene matches: 5. The CDR3 here is CASSQDELAGGYTGELFF. CDR3 coding DNA: TGTGCCAGCAGCCAAGACGAGCTAGCGGGGGGGTACACCGGGGAGCTGTTTTTT.

The chain links TRBV19 to TRBJ1-5; D is perhaps TRBD1 (6 bases). V lost 6 bases, J lost 4 bases, and 10 bases lay in between. The V gene's germline CDR1 is LNHDA and CDR2 SQIVND (reference sequence). The CDR3 spans 13 residues. DNA for the CDR3: TGTGCCAGTAGCCTACAGGGAAATCAGCCCCAGCATTTT. The encoded protein is CASSLQGNQPQHF.

The V call is TRBV6-2 or TRBV6-3, the J call TRBJ2-7, with D possibly matching TRBD1 (6 bases). V was cut by 2 bases and J by 3 bases, with 11 bases left in between. The CDR3 consists of 14 residues. The germline V gene has CDR1 MNHEY and CDR2 SVGEGT. The CDR3 DNA sequence: TGTGCCAGCAGTTACGATGTACAGGGCTACGAGCAGTACTTC. Amino acid sequence: CASSYDVQGYEQYF.

This sequence joins TRBV29-1 and TRBJ2-7, with TRBD2 matching 8 bases. Germline CDR1 SQVTM, CDR2 ANQGSEA. The CDR3 extends over 16 amino acids. The J segment lost 1 base and the V segment lost 4 bases, leaving 12 bases of the junction unmatched. The CDR3 region is CSVGNSSGSGSYEQYF. The CDR3 region has the DNA TGCAGCGTTGGAAATTCGAGCGGGAGTGGATCCTACGAGCAGTACTTC.

CDR3 amino acids: CASSPLPFVNSGANVLTF. CDR3 bases: TGTGCCAGCTCACCACTCCCCTTCGTAAACTCTGGGGCCAACGTCCTGACTTTC. The rearrangement joins TRBV18 to TRBJ2-6; D gene uncertain. The CDR3 is 18 amino acids. The V end lost 1 base, the J end lost 0 bases, and 13 bases lay between the germline ends. Germline V gene lookup returns CDR1 KGHSH and CDR2 LQKENI.

This clone was seen a single time. The rearrangement links TRBV4-3 to TRBJ1-4, with 9 bases aligning to TRBD1. V shed 5 bases and J 5 bases; nucleotides not matched to a gene: 6. Germline CDR1 is LGHNA and CDR2 is YSLEER. This CDR3 comprises 15 residues. CDR3 nucleotide sequence: TGCGCCAGCAGCGCCCGGACAGGGGTGAATGAAAAACTGTTTTTT. Amino acids: CASSARTGVNEKLFF.

This clone has at least ten counts. CDR3 coding DNA: TGTGCCAGCAGCTTCGGGGGAGGGTTGAACACTGAAGCTTTCTTT. It codes for CASSFGGGLNTEAFF. The chain carries TRBV11-2 and TRBJ1-1, with a tentative D call TRBD1 (5 bases). CDR1 and CDR2 (germline): SGHAT, FQNNGV. V lost 3 bases and J lost 0, with 11 bases in between. This CDR3 has 15 residues.

The chain combines TRBV19 with TRBJ2-7, with 10 nucleotides matching TRBD2. The germline gives CDR1 LNHDA, CDR2 SQIVND (reference sequence). The ends lost 2 bases at V and 2 bases at J; junction bases unmatched: 6. The CDR3 runs to 16 residues. Written as DNA, the CDR3 is TGTGCCAGTAGTATATCCGGGACTAGCGCAACCTACGAGCAGTACTTC. Encoded protein: CASSISGTSATYEQYF.